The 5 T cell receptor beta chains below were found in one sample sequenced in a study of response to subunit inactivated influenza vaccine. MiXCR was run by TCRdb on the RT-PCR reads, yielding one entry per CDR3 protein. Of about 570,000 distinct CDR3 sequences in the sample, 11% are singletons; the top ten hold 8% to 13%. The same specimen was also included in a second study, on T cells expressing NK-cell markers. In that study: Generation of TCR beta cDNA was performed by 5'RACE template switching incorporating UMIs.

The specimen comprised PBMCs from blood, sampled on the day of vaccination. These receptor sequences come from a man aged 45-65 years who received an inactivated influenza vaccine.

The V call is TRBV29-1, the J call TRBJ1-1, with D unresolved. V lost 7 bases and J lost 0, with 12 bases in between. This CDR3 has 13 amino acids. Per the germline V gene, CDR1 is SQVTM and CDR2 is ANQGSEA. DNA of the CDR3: TGCAGCGGGGGTGGGCGTATGAACACTGAAGCTTTCTTT. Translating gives CSGGGRMNTEAFF. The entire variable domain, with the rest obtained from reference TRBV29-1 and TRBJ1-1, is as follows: SAVISQKPSRDICQRGTSLTIQCQVDSQVTMMFWYRQQPGQSLTLIATANQGSEATYESGFVIDKFPISRPNLTFSTLTVSNMSPEDSSIYLCSGGGRMNTEAFFGQGTRLTVV.

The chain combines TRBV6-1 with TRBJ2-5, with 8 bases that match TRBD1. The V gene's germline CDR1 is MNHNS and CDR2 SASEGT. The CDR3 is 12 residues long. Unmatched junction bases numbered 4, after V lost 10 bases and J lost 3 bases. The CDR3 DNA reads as TGTGCCACCCGACAGGGGAAAGAGACCCAGTACTTC. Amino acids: CATRQGKETQYF.

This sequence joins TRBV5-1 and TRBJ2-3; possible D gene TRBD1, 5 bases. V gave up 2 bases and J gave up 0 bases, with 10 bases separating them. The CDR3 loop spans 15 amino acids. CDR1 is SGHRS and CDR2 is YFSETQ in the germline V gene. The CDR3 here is CASSLQVPSTDTQYF. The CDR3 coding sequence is TGCGCCAGCAGCTTACAGGTTCCTAGCACAGATACGCAGTATTTT.

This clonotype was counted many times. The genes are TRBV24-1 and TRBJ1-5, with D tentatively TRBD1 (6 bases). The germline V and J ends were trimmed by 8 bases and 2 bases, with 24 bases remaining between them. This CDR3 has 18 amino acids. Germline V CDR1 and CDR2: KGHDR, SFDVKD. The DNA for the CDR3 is TGTGCCACCACCGACTCCGGACAGAGGAGGGAGGGCAATCAGCCCCAGCATTTT. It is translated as CATTDSGQRREGNQPQHF.

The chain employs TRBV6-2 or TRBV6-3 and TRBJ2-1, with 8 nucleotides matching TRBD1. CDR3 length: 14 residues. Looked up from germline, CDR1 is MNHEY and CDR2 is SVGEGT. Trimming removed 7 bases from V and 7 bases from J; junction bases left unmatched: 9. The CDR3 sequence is CASKRTGLQNEQFF. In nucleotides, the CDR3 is TGTGCCAGCAAGAGGACAGGGCTCCAAAATGAGCAGTTCTTC.